Listed below are T cell receptor beta chains from one sample, sequenced in a study of T cell changes during pregnancy in multiple sclerosis. Clones were sequenced by immunoSEQ multiplex PCR, and TCRdb holds only the in-frame ones, with some missing. This table holds about 44,000 clones, 90% to 97% found once. The starting material was peripheral blood, obtained in the second trimester of pregnancy. The receptors were sampled from a female donor with multiple sclerosis, enrolled in a pregnancy study. CDR3s include the opening cysteine and the closing phenylalanine or tryptophan. A D gene is named only where the DNA matches it firmly. The size entry is marked missing in some rows and otherwise reads once, few, many or a size class.

CDR3 protein: CASSFYRSTYEQYF; CDR3 DNA: TGCGCCAGCAGCTTCTACAGGTCAACCTACGAGCAGTACTTC; V gene: TRBV5-1; CDR3 length: 14; D gene: .; J gene: TRBJ2-7; clone size: once
CDR3 protein: CASSPGLAGGDEQFF; CDR3 DNA: TGTGCCAGCAGCCCGGGACTAGCGGGGGGAGATGAGCAGTTCTTC; V gene: TRBV11-3; CDR3 length: 15; D gene: TRBD2; J gene: TRBJ2-1; clone size: once
CDR3 protein: CASSLGTGGSPLHF; CDR3 DNA: TGTGCCAGCAGCTTAGGGACAGGGGGTTCACCCCTCCACTTT; V gene: TRBV7-2; CDR3 length: 14; D gene: TRBD1; J gene: TRBJ1-6; clone size: .
CDR3 protein: CASSLTRSGSNEQFF; CDR3 DNA: TGTGCCAGCAGCTTAACCCGTAGCGGGAGTAATGAGCAGTTCTTC; V gene: TRBV7-3; CDR3 length: 15; D gene: TRBD2; J gene: TRBJ2-1; clone size: once
CDR3 protein: CASSLVSGGMNTEAFF; CDR3 DNA: TGCGCCAGCAGCTTGGTATCGGGAGGGATGAACACTGAAGCTTTCTTT; V gene: TRBV5-1; CDR3 length: 16; D gene: .; J gene: TRBJ1-1; clone size: .
CDR3 protein: CASSRTVNTEAFF; CDR3 DNA: TGTGCCAGCAGTCGGACAGTTAACACTGAAGCTTTCTTT; V gene: TRBV7-6; CDR3 length: 13; D gene: .; J gene: TRBJ1-1; clone size: .
CDR3 protein: CAWKLGLASGELFF; CDR3 DNA: TGTGCCTGGAAATTGGGTCTAGCCTCCGGGGAGCTGTTTTTT; V gene: TRBV30; CDR3 length: 14; D gene: .; J gene: TRBJ2-2; clone size: .
CDR3 protein: CASSPDLGGTEAFF; CDR3 DNA: TGCGCCAGCAGCCCGGACTTGGGGGGCACTGAAGCTTTCTTT; V gene: TRBV5-1; CDR3 length: 14; D gene: .; J gene: TRBJ1-1; clone size: .
CDR3 protein: CASSPAAPGANVLTF; CDR3 DNA: TGTGCCAGCTCACCGGCGGCACCTGGGGCCAACGTCCTGACTTTC; V gene: TRBV18; CDR3 length: 15; D gene: .; J gene: TRBJ2-6; clone size: once
CDR3 protein: CASSRPLGQGSGEQYF; CDR3 DNA: TGTGCCAGCAGCCGTCCTTTGGGACAGGGTTCCGGCGAGCAGTACTTC; V gene: TRBV7-2; CDR3 length: 16; D gene: TRBD1; J gene: TRBJ2-7; clone size: .
CDR3 protein: CASRAGREKLFF; CDR3 DNA: TGTGCCAGCCGGGCGGGGCGGGAAAAACTGTTTTTT; V gene: TRBV6-5; CDR3 length: 12; D gene: .; J gene: TRBJ1-4; clone size: .
CDR3 protein: CAWSPGPLGGNEQFF; CDR3 DNA: TGTGCCTGGAGCCCGGGACCTCTGGGGGGCAATGAGCAGTTCTTC; V gene: TRBV30; CDR3 length: 15; D gene: .; J gene: TRBJ2-1; clone size: once
CDR3 protein: CASSSSAGGWSNQPQHF; CDR3 DNA: TGTGCCAGCAGTTCATCTGCAGGGGGCTGGAGCAATCAGCCCCAGCATTTT; V gene: TRBV28; CDR3 length: 17; D gene: TRBD1; J gene: TRBJ1-5; clone size: .
CDR3 protein: CASSRGQGAGLDTQYF; CDR3 DNA: TGTGCCAGTAGTAGGGGACAGGGGGCGGGATTGGATACGCAGTATTTT; V gene: TRBV19; CDR3 length: 16; D gene: TRBD1; J gene: TRBJ2-3; clone size: .
CDR3 protein: CSARTGSTDTQYF; CDR3 DNA: TGCAGCGCCCGGACAGGGAGCACAGATACGCAGTATTTT; V gene: TRBV29-1; CDR3 length: 13; D gene: TRBD1; J gene: TRBJ2-3; clone size: few
CDR3 protein: CASSPELGLMYNEQFF; CDR3 DNA: TGTGCCAGCAGCCCCGAGCTGGGACTCATGTACAATGAGCAGTTCTTC; V gene: TRBV7-9; CDR3 length: 16; D gene: .; J gene: TRBJ2-1; clone size: .
CDR3 protein: CASSRQGAGDNEQFF; CDR3 DNA: TGTGCCAGCAGTCGACAGGGGGCTGGTGACAATGAGCAGTTCTTC; V gene: TRBV7-9; CDR3 length: 15; D gene: TRBD1; J gene: TRBJ2-1; clone size: .
CDR3 protein: CASSVEGGFSTEAFF; CDR3 DNA: TGTGCCAGCAGCGTCGAAGGGGGATTCTCCACTGAAGCTTTCTTT; V gene: TRBV9; CDR3 length: 15; D gene: .; J gene: TRBJ1-1; clone size: once
CDR3 protein: CASSQGGNQPQHF; CDR3 DNA: TGTGCCAGCAGTCAGGGTGGCAATCAGCCCCAGCATTTT; V gene: TRBV27; CDR3 length: 13; D gene: .; J gene: TRBJ1-5; clone size: .
CDR3 protein: CASSLIPVETQYF; CDR3 DNA: TGTGCCAGCAGCTTAATCCCGGTCGAGACCCAGTACTTC; V gene: TRBV7-9; CDR3 length: 13; D gene: .; J gene: TRBJ2-5; clone size: .
CDR3 protein: CASSLLSRVSGELFF; CDR3 DNA: TGTGCCAGCAGCTTATTATCTCGAGTCTCCGGGGAGCTGTTTTTT; V gene: TRBV7-9; CDR3 length: 15; D gene: .; J gene: TRBJ2-2; clone size: .
CDR3 protein: CASSERGTDWEPQHF; CDR3 DNA: TGTGCCAGCAGTGAAAGAGGGACAGATTGGGAGCCCCAGCATTTT; V gene: TRBV6-1; CDR3 length: 15; D gene: TRBD1; J gene: TRBJ1-5; clone size: .
CDR3 protein: CASRGDYTGELFF; CDR3 DNA: TGTGCCAGCAGGGGAGATTACACCGGGGAGCTGTTTTTT; V gene: TRBV7-9; CDR3 length: 13; D gene: .; J gene: TRBJ2-2; clone size: .